This TCR beta chain is from a study of T cell changes during pregnancy in multiple sclerosis. This table comes from immunoSEQ multiplex PCR, and its TCRdb copy is limited to in-frame clones, with some not included. The sample contains 30,000 to 40,000 clones, around 93% of which appear only once. CDR3 length equals 18 residues. Per germline, CDR1 SGHAT and CDR2 FQDESV (reference sequence). V was clipped by 5 bases and J by 5 bases; unmatched bases: 14. This clonotype originated in a female donor in good health, enrolled as a control in a pregnancy study. This sample comprised CD4+ T cells from peripheral blood mononuclear cells, obtained in the third trimester of pregnancy. The genes are TRBV11-1 and TRBJ2-1; 11 bases agree with TRBD2. The CDR3 bases are TGTGCCAGCAGCACCATAGGGGCCGGGACTAGCGGAGACAATGAGCAGTTCTTC. Its protein product is CASSTIGAGTSGDNEQFF.